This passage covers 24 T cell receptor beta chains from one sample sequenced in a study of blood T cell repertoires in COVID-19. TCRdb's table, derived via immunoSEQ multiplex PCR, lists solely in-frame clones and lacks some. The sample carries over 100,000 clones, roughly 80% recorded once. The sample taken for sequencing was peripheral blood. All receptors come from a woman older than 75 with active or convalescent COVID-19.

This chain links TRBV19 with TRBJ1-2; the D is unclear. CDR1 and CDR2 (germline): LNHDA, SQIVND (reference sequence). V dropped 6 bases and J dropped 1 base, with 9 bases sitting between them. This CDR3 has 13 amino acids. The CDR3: CASSLGINYGYTF. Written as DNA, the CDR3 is TGTGCCAGTAGCCTCGGGATTAACTATGGCTACACCTTC.

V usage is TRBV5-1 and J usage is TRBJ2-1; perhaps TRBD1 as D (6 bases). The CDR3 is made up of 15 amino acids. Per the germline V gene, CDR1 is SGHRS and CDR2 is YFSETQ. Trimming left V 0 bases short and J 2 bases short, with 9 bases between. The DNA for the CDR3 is TGCGCCAGCAGCTTGGATGGGACACCCTACAATGAGCAGTTCTTC. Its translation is CASSLDGTPYNEQFF.

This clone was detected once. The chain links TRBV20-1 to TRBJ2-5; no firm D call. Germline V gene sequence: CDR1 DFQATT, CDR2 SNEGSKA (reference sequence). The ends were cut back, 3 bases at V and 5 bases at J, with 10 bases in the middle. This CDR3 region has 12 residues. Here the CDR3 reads CSASAVWETQYF. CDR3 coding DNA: TGCAGTGCTAGTGCAGTTTGGGAGACCCAGTACTTC.

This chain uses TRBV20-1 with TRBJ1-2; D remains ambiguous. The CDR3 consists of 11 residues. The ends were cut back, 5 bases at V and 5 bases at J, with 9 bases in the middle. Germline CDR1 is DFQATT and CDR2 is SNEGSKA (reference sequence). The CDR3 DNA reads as TGCAGTGCTTTGCAGGATTATGGCTACACCTTC. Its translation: CSALQDYGYTF.

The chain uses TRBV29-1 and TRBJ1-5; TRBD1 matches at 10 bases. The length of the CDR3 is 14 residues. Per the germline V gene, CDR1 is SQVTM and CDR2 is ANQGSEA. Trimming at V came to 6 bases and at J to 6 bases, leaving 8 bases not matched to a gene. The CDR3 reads CSVIPGQGTQPQHF. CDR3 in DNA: TGCAGCGTGATACCGGGACAGGGGACTCAGCCCCAGCATTTT.

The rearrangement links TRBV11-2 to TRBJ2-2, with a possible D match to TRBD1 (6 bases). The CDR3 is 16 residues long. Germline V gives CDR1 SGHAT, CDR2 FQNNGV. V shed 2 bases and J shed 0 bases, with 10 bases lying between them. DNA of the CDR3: TGTGCCAGCAGCTTATTCCAGGGGTCGAACACCGGGGAGCTGTTTTTT. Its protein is CASSLFQGSNTGELFF.

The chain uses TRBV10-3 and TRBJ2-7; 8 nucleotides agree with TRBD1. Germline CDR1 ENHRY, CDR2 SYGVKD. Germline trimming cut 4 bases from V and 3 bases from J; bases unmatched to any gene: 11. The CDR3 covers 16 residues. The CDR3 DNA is TGTGCCATCAGTGGAGTTCTGACAGGGGAGCTCTACGAGCAGTACTTC. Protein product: CAISGVLTGELYEQYF.

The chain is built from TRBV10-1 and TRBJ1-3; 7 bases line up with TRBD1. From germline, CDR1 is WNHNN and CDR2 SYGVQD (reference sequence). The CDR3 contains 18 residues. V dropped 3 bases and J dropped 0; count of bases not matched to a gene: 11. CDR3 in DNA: TGCGCCAGCAGTGACAAAGGACAGGACATTTCCTCTGGAAACACCATATATTTT. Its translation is CASSDKGQDISSGNTIYF.

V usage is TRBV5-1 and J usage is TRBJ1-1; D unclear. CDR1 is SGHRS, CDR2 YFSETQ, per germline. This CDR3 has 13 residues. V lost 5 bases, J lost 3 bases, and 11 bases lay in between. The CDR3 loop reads CASSIISDTEAFF. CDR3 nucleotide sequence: TGCGCCAGCAGTATTATCAGCGACACTGAAGCTTTCTTT.

The CDR3 region is CASSKGTQGLATHGYTF. The CDR3 DNA reads TGTGCCAGTAGTAAAGGAACACAGGGGCTTGCCACCCATGGCTACACCTTC. The chain couples TRBV19 to TRBJ1-2; 7 bases map to TRBD1. V dropped 4 bases and J dropped 6; count of bases not matched to a gene: 17. Per the germline V gene, CDR1 is LNHDA and CDR2 is SQIVND (reference sequence). CDR3 length equals 17 residues.

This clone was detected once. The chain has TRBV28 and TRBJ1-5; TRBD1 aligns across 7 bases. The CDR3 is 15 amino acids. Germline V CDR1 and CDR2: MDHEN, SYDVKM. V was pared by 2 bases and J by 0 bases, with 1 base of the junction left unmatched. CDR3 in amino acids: CASSLRQGSNQPQHF. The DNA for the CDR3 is TGTGCCAGCAGTTTAAGACAGGGTAGCAATCAGCCCCAGCATTTT.

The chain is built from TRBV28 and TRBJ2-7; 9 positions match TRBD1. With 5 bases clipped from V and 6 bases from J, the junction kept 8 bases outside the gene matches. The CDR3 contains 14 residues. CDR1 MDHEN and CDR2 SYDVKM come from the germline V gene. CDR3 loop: CASSDRDRVREQYF. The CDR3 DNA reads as TGTGCCAGCAGTGACCGGGACAGGGTACGCGAGCAGTACTTC.

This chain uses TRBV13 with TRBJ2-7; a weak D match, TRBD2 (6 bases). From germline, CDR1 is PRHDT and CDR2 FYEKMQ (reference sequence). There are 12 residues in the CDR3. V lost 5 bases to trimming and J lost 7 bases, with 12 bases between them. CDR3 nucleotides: TGTGCCAGCAGCCCGAGCGGGCGGGAGCAGTACTTC. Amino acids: CASSPSGREQYF.

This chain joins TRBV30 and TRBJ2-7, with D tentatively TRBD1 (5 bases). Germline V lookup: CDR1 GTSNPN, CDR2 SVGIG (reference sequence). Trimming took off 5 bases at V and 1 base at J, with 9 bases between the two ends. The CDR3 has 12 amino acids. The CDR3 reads CAWCRDSYEQYF. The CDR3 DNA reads TGTGCCTGGTGCAGGGATTCCTACGAGCAGTACTTC.

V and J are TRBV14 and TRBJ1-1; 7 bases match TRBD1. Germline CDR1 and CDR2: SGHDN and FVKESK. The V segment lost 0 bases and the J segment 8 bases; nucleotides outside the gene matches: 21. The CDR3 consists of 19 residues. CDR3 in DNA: TGTGCCAGCAGCCAAGATCGGAAACAGGGGCTCTTTGTTGGTTTAGAAGCTTTCTTT. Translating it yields CASSQDRKQGLFVGLEAFF. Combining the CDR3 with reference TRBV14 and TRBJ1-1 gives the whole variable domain EAGVTQFPSHSVIEKGQTVTLRCDPISGHDNLYWYRRVMGKEIKFLLHFVKESKQDESGMPNNRFLAERTGGTYSTLKVQPAELEDSGVYFCASSQDRKQGLFVGLEAFFGQGTRLTVV.

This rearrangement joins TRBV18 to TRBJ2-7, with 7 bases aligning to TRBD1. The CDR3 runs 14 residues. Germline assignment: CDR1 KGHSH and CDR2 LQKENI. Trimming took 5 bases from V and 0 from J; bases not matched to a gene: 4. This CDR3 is CASSETGSSYEQYF. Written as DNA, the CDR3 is TGTGCCAGCTCAGAGACAGGGAGCTCCTACGAGCAGTACTTC. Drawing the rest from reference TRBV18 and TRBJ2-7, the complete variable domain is NAGVMQNPRHLVRRRGQEARLRCSPMKGHSHVYWYRQLPEEGLKFMVYLQKENIIDESGMPKERFSAEFPKEGPSILRIQQVVRGDSAAYFCASSETGSSYEQYFGPGTRLTVT.

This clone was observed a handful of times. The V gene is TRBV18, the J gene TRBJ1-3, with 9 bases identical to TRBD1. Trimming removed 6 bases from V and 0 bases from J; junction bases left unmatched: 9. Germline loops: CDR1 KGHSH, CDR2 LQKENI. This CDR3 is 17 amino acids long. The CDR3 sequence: CASSPGTGGPSGNTIYF. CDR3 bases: TGTGCCAGCTCCCCAGGCACAGGGGGCCCCTCTGGAAACACCATATATTTT.

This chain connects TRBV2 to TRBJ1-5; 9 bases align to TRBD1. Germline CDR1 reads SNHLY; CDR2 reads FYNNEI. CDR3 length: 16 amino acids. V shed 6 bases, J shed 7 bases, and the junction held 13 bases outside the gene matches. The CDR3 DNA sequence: TGTGCCAGCAGCCCCGGGACAGGGAAGGCCGGACAGCCCCAGCATTTT. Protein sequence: CASSPGTGKAGQPQHF.

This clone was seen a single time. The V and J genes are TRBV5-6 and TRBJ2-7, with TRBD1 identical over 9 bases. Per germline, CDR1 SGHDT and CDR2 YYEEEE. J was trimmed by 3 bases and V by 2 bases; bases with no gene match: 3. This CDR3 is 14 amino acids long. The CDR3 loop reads CASSLPGQGYEQYF. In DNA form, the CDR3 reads TGTGCCAGCAGCTTACCGGGACAGGGCTACGAGCAGTACTTC.

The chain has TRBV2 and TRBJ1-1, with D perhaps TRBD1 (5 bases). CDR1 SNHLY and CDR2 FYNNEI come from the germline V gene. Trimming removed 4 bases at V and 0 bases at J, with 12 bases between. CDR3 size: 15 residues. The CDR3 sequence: CASSVMGGLNTEAFF. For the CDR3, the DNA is TGTGCCAGCAGTGTAATGGGGGGATTGAACACTGAAGCTTTCTTT.

CDR3 in amino acids: CASSPETGKPNTEAFF. The DNA of the CDR3 is TGTGCCAGCAGCCCGGAAACCGGGAAACCGAACACTGAAGCTTTCTTT. This chain connects TRBV5-8 to TRBJ1-1; no firm D call. The V and J ends lost 4 bases and 1 base respectively, with 17 bases between them. Per the germline V gene, CDR1 is SGHTS and CDR2 is YDEGEE. This CDR3 has 16 amino acids.

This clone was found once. Written as DNA, the CDR3 is TGTGCCAGCAGTCCACCGACTAGCGTATCCTACGAGCAGTACTTC. It translates to CASSPPTSVSYEQYF. This rearrangement joins TRBV28 to TRBJ2-7, with 8 bases lining up with TRBD2. The CDR3 has 15 amino acids. Germline lookup yields CDR1 MDHEN and CDR2 SYDVKM. V lost 5 bases and J lost 1; bases outside the gene matches: 7.

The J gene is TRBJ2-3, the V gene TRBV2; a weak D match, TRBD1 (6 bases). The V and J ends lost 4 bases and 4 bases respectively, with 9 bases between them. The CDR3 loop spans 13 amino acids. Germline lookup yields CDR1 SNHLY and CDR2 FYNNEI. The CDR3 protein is CASSGTGPDTQYF. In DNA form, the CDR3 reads TGTGCCAGCAGTGGAACAGGGCCAGATACGCAGTATTTT.

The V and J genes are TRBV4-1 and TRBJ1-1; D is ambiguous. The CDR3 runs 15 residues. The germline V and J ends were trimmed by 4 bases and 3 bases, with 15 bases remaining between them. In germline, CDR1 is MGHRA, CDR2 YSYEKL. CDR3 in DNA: TGCGCCAGCAGCCGCGGACCCGCGGGTGACACTGAAGCTTTCTTT. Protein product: CASSRGPAGDTEAFF.